This TCR beta chain originates from a study of monozygotic twins with inflammatory bowel disease. During cDNA synthesis, UMIs that each contained a 6-nucleotide sample barcode were added by means of template switching. Researchers put TCRalpha and TCRbeta cDNA through two nested PCRs lasting roughly 16 and 10 cycles. No DNA is given; TCRdb re-called the 5' RACE reads and lists each CDR3 protein once. This sample's clone table lists around 200,000 distinct CDR3 sequences. CDR3 size: 14 residues. Germline V gives CDR1 LNHDA, CDR2 SQIVND (reference sequence). Sample: blood. This clonotype was obtained from a human donor with ulcerative colitis or Crohn's disease, or a healthy co-twin of an affected twin (not recorded which). The rearrangement joins TRBV19 to TRBJ2-1; there is no DNA to check the TCRdb D call of TRBD1. The CDR3 region is CASSWGGNLDEQFF.